These T cell receptor beta chains were read from a single sample in a study of cytomegalovirus exposure and HLA in healthy donors. Clones were sequenced by immunoSEQ multiplex PCR, and TCRdb holds only the in-frame ones, with some missing. Its listing shows about 130,000 clones. Sequencing was done on a sample of PBMCs. The origin of the receptors is a woman aged 55-75 years in good health and CMV-seronegative. CDR3s include the opening cysteine and the closing phenylalanine or tryptophan. Fields, in order: J gene, V gene, D gene, CDR3 DNA, CDR3 protein. A D gene is named only where the DNA matches it firmly.

TRBJ2-3 TRBV7-9 NA TGTGCCAGCAGTGGGCAGTCCACAGATACGCAGTATTTT CASSGQSTDTQYF
TRBJ2-5 TRBV6-1 TRBD2 TGTGCGCTAACTCTGGGGGGGCAAGAGACCCAGTACTTC CALTLGGQETQYF
TRBJ1-1 TRBV4-2 NA TGTGCCAGCAGCCAAGAGATTTCAGGGGCAGAAGCTTTCTTT CASSQEISGAEAFF
TRBJ1-5 TRBV6-1 TRBD1 TGTGCCAGCAGGAAGACAGGGGGCGATTTTCAGCCCCAGCATTTT CASRKTGGDFQPQHF
TRBJ2-1 TRBV2 TRBD1 TGTGCCAGCAGTGGGGACAGACTTACCTACAATGAGCAGTTCTTC CASSGDRLTYNEQFF
TRBJ2-5 TRBV27 NA TGTGCCAGCAGCGACTGGCCCGGGGAAGAGACCCAGTACTTC CASSDWPGEETQYF
TRBJ1-5 TRBV6-1 TRBD1 TGTGCCAGCAGCACAGGGGGGACGGGTCAGCCCCAGCATTTT CASSTGGTGQPQHF
TRBJ2-2 TRBV27 NA TGTGCCAGCAGGGGCCGCCCCTGGGCCGGGGAGCTGTTTTTT CASRGRPWAGELFF
TRBJ2-7 TRBV6-1 NA TGTGCCAGCAGTGAATTTGGGGCCTCCTACGAGCAGTACTTC CASSEFGASYEQYF
TRBJ1-2 TRBV6-5 TRBD1 TGTGCCAGCAGTTACGGTGTAACAGGGGGCAACTATGGCTACACCTTC CASSYGVTGGNYGYTF
TRBJ2-3 TRBV18 TRBD2 TGTGCCAGCTCACCTTTACTAGCGGGAGAGGGGGATACGCAGTATTTT CASSPLLAGEGDTQYF
TRBJ1-6 TRBV4-1 TRBD1 TGCGCCAGCAGCCAAAGGACAGGGGGCGACGGATCACCCCTCCACTTT CASSQRTGGDGSPLHF
TRBJ1-4 TRBV6-5 TRBD1 TGTGCCAGCAGACTACAGGGGAGAGAAGAAAAACTGTTTTTT CASRLQGREEKLFF
TRBJ1-5 TRBV6-5 TRBD1 TGTGCCAGCAGCCCCACAGGGGAGCGGAATCAGCCCCAGCATTTT CASSPTGERNQPQHF
TRBJ2-7 TRBV28 TRBD1 TGTGCAACCGGGACAGGCACCTACGAGCAGTACTTC CATGTGTYEQYF
TRBJ2-7 TRBV6-5 NA TGTGCCAGCAGTAAAAACGGGTACGAGCAGTACTTC CASSKNGYEQYF
TRBJ1-2 TRBV19 NA TGTGCCAGTAGGACTATGGATTTCTATGGCTACACCTTC CASRTMDFYGYTF
TRBJ1-2 TRBV10-3 TRBD1 TGTGCCATCAGTGAGTCGAATGACAGGGGTGTCGGCTACACCTTC CAISESNDRGVGYTF
TRBJ2-3 TRBV2 TRBD2 TGTGCCAGCAGTGGGACGCTAGCGGATTCCGCAGATACGCAGTATTTT CASSGTLADSADTQYF
TRBJ2-1 TRBV9 TRBD2 TGTGCCAGCAGCGTGGGGAGCGGGAGGATCGTGGAGCAGTTCTTC CASSVGSGRIVEQFF
TRBJ2-6 TRBV4-2 TRBD2 TGTGCCAGCAGCCAAGGGGGAGGGGAGCCTGGGGCCAACGTCCTGACTTTC CASSQGGGEPGANVLTF
TRBJ1-1 TRBV5-1 NA TGCGCCAGCAGCTTTACAGAGAACACTGAAGCTTTCTTT CASSFTENTEAFF
TRBJ1-1 TRBV2 TRBD1 TGTGCCAGCAGTGATTCTTCAAAGGCCTTACGGACAGGGGGCGATATAGCTTTCTTT CASSDSSKALRTGGDIAFF
TRBJ2-3 TRBV27 TRBD1 TGTGCCAGCAGTCAACCGGGACAGGGCATAGATACGCAGTATTTT CASSQPGQGIDTQYF
TRBJ2-7 TRBV7-6 TRBD2 TGTGCCAGCAGCAAGACGACTAGCGGGCCTCCCTCCTACGAGCAGTACTTC CASSKTTSGPPSYEQYF
TRBJ2-7 TRBV11-2 NA TGTGCCAGCAGCTTATATTGGCAGGGCAACGAGCAGTACTTC CASSLYWQGNEQYF
TRBJ1-5 TRBV19 NA TGTGCCAGTAGCCTTGGAGAGCCAGGGGTCCAGCCCCAGCATTTT CASSLGEPGVQPQHF
TRBJ1-1 TRBV5-1 NA TGCGCCAGCAGCGGCGGGGGGAGGATGAACACTGAAGCTTTCTTT CASSGGGRMNTEAFF
TRBJ2-3 TRBV11-3 NA TGTGCCAGCAGCTTTGGCGGTGTCACAGATACGCAGTATTTT CASSFGGVTDTQYF
TRBJ2-3 TRBV4-1 NA TGCGCCAGCAGGCAAGGTCCAGCGGAGCTCACAGATACGCAGTATTTT CASRQGPAELTDTQYF
TRBJ1-2 TRBV27 TRBD1 TGTGCCAGCAGTCCCAACAGGGGGGTAAACTATGGCTACACCTTC CASSPNRGVNYGYTF
TRBJ1-5 TRBV5-1 NA TGCGCCAGCAGCTTGGCCAGGGTAGTACCCCGGAGCCAGCCCCAGCATTTT CASSLARVVPRSQPQHF
TRBJ1-2 TRBV27 NA TGTGCCAGCAGTTTATTCCCCAAAGCCAACTATGGCTACACCTTC CASSLFPKANYGYTF
TRBJ1-5 TRBV7-2 NA TGTGCCAGCAGCTTAGTGGCAGGGTCCGATCAGCCCCAGCATTTT CASSLVAGSDQPQHF
TRBJ2-1 TRBV6-6 NA TGTGCCAGCACTCTAGGACAGAGGAGCTCCTACAATGAGCAGTTCTTC CASTLGQRSSYNEQFF
TRBJ1-1 TRBV5-5 NA TGTGCCAGCAGCTTGGGTGCGAGTATGAACACTGAAGCTTTCTTT CASSLGASMNTEAFF
TRBJ2-5 TRBV19 NA TGTGCCAGTAGTATAGATTATGCGTACCGCCAAGAGACCCAGTACTTC CASSIDYAYRQETQYF
TRBJ1-1 TRBV28 NA TGTGCCAGCAGGAGATCAGGCATGGCTCGAACGAAGGAAGCTTTCTTT CASRRSGMARTKEAFF
TRBJ1-2 TRBV27 NA TGTGCCAGCAGGGCTGCGAGCGGATCCACGGGGGTGGGTGGCTACACCTTC CASRAASGSTGVGGYTF
TRBJ2-5 TRBV9 TRBD2 TGTGCCAGCAGCGTAGGGAGTATCGGGGGGGAGACCCAGTACTTC CASSVGSIGGETQYF
TRBJ1-1 TRBV5-1 NA TGCGCCAGCAGCCTGAGGCTGGTCGGTGAAGCTTTCTTT CASSLRLVGEAFF
TRBJ2-1 TRBV6-1 TRBD1 TGTGCCAGCGGAGACAGGGTGGAGCAGTTCTTC CASGDRVEQFF
TRBJ1-1 TRBV2 TRBD1 TGTGCCAGCAGACAAACAGGGGACACTGAAGCTTTCTTT CASRQTGDTEAFF
TRBJ2-7 TRBV12-5 NA TGTGCTAGTGGTCGCTCGAGCGAGCAGTACTTC CASGRSSEQYF
TRBJ2-1 TRBV4-2 TRBD2 TGTGCCAGCAGCCCTAGCGGGGGGGACCAGTTCTTC CASSPSGGDQFF
TRBJ2-5 TRBV5-6 TRBD2 TGTGCCAGCAGCCTCCGACTAGCGGGAGGACAAGAGACCCAGTACTTC CASSLRLAGGQETQYF
TRBJ1-5 TRBV28 NA TGTGCCAGCGGCCTTAACAGGAATAGCAATCAGCCCCAGCATTTT CASGLNRNSNQPQHF
TRBJ1-5 TRBV2 TRBD1 TGTGCCACCCGGACAGGAGTAGATAGCAATCAGCCCCAGCATTTT CATRTGVDSNQPQHF
TRBJ2-3 TRBV2 TRBD1 TGTGCCAGCAGTCACCCTGGCTGGGGACAGGGGTCAGATACGCAGTATTTT CASSHPGWGQGSDTQYF
TRBJ1-4 TRBV6-6 NA TGTGCCAGCAAACGCCTCTCTGGGACAAGGGATGAAAAACTGTTTTTT CASKRLSGTRDEKLFF
TRBJ1-3 TRBV13 NA TGTGCCAGCAGCTCCACCCTGGACGGGAGCTCTGGAAACACCATATATTTT CASSSTLDGSSGNTIYF
TRBJ2-7 TRBV5-1 NA TGCGCCAGCAGCGATTGGGAAACCACGGGAAACTACGAGCAGTACTTC CASSDWETTGNYEQYF
TRBJ2-6 TRBV5-1 NA TGCGCCAGCAGCTCGACTATTGTGGCAAAGCGCTCTGGGGCCAACGTCCTGACTTTC CASSSTIVAKRSGANVLTF